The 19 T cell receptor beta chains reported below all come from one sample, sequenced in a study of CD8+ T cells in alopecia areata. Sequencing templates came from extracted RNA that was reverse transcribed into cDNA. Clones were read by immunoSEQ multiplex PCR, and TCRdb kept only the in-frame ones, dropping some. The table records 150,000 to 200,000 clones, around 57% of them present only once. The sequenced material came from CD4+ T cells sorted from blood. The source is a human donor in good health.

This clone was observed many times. CDR3 residues: CASSSHPLGEQFF. CDR3 in DNA: TGTGCCAGCAGCTCCCATCCCCTGGGTGAGCAGTTCTTC. The chain employs TRBV7-9 and TRBJ2-1; no reliable D call. The V gene lost 4 bases and the J gene lost 9 bases, with 13 bases spanning the gap. CDR1 SEHNR and CDR2 FQNEAQ come from the germline V gene (reference sequence). The CDR3 totals 13 residues.

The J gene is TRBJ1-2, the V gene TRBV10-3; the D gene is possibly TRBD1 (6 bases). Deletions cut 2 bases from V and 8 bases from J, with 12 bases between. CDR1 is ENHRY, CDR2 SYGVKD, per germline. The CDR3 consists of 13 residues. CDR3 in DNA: TGTGCCATCAGTGAGAGGACAGCGATCGGCTACACCTTC. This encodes CAISERTAIGYTF.

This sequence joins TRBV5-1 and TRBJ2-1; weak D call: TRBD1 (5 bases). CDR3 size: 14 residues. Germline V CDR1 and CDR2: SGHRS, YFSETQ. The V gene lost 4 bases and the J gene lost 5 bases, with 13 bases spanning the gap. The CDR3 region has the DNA TGCGCCAGCAGCAGCCGACAGAGAGACAATGAGCAGTTCTTC. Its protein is CASSSRQRDNEQFF.

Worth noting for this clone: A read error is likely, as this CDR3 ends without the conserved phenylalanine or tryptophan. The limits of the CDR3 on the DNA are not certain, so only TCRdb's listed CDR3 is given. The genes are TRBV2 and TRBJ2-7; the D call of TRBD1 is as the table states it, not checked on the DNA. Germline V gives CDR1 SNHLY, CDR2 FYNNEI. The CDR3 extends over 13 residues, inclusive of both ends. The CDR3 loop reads CASSVSETEIFRI.

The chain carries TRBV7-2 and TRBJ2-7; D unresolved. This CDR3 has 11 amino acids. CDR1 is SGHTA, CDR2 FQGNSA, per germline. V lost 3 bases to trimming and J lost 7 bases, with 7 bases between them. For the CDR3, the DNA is TGTGCCAGCAGCTTCCATTTGGAGCAGTACTTC. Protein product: CASSFHLEQYF.

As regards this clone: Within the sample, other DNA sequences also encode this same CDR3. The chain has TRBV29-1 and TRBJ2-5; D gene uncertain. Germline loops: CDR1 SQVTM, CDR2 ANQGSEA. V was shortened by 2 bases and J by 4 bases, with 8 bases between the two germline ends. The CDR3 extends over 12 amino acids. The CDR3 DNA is TGCAGCGTTGAATCGAAAGGAGAGACCCAGTACTTC. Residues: CSVESKGETQYF. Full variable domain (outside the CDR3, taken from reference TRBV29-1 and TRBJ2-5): SAVISQKPSRDICQRGTSLTIQCQVDSQVTMMFWYRQQPGQSLTLIATANQGSEATYESGFVIDKFPISRPNLTFSTLTVSNMSPEDSSIYLCSVESKGETQYFGPGTRLLVL.

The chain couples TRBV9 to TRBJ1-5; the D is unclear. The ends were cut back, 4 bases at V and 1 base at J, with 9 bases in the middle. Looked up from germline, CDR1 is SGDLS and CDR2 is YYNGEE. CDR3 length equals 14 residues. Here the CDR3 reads CASSSPGSNQPQHF. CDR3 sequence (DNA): TGTGCCAGCAGCTCCCCCGGGAGCAATCAGCCCCAGCATTTT.

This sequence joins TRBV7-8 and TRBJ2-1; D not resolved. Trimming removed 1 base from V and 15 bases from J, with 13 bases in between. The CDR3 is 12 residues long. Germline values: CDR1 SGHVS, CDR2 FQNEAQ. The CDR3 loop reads CASSLVGLGRFF. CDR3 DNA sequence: TGTGCCAGCAGCTTAGTTGGCCTTGGAAGGTTCTTC.

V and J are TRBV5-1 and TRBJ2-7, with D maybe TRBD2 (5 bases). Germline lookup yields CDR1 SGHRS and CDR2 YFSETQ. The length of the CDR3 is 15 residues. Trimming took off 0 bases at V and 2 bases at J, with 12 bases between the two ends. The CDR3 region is CASSLEDKRAYEQYF. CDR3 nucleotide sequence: TGCGCCAGCAGCTTGGAAGACAAGAGGGCCTACGAGCAGTACTTC.

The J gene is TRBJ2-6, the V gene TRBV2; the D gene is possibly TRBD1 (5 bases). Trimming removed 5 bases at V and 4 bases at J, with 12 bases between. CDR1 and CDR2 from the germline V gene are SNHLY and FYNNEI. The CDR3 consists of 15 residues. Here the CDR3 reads CASSQEQAGANVLTF. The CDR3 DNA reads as TGTGCCAGCAGTCAAGAACAGGCCGGGGCCAACGTCCTGACTTTC.

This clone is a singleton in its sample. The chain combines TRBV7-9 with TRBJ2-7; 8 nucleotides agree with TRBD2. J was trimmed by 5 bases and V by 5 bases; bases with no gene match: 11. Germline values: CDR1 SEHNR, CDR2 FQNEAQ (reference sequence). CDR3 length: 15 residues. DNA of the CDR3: TGTGCCAGCAGCCCACTCCCGGGACTAGGGGACGAGCAGTACTTC. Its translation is CASSPLPGLGDEQYF.

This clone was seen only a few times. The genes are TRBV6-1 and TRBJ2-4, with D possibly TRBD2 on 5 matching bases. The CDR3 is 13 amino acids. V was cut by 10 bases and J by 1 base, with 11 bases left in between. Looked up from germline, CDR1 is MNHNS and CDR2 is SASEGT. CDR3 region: CATAGWAKNIQYF. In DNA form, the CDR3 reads TGTGCCACCGCGGGTTGGGCCAAAAACATTCAGTACTTC.

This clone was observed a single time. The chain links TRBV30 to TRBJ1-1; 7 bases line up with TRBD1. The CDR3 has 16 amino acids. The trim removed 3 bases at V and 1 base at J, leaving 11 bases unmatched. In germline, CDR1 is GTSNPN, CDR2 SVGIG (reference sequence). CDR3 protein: CAWSDRIRQGNTEAFF. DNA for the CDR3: TGTGCCTGGAGCGACCGCATCCGACAGGGGAACACTGAAGCTTTCTTT.

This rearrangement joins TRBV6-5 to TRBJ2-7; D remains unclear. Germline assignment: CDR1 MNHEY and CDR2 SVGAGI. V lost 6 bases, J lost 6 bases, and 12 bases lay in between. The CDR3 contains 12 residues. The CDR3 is CASRNPASEQYF. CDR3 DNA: TGTGCCAGCAGGAACCCGGCGTCCGAGCAGTACTTC.

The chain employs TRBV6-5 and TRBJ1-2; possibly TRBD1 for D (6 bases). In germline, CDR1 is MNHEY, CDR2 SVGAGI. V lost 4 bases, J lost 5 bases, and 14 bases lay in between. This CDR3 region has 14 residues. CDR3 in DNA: TGTGCCAGCAGTTCGGCAGGGGCTGAGTATGGCTACACCTTC. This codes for CASSSAGAEYGYTF.

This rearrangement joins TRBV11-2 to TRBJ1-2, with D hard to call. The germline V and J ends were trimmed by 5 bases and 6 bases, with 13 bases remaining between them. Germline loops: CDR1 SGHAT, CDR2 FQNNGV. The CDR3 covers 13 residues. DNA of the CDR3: TGTGCCAGCAGCCCCTGGGGATTGGATGGCTACACCTTC. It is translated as CASSPWGLDGYTF.

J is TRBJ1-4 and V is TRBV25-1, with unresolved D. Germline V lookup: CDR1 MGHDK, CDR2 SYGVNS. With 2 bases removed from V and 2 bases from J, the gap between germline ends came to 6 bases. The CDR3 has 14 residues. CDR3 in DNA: TGTGCCAGCAGTGAAGGGCCGACTAATGAAAAACTGTTTTTT. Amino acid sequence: CASSEGPTNEKLFF. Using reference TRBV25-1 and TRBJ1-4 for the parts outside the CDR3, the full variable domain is EADIYQTPRYLVIGTGKKITLECSQTMGHDKMYWYQQDPGMELHLIHYSYGVNSTEKGDLSSESTVSRIRTEHFPLTLESARPSHTSQYLCASSEGPTNEKLFFGSGTQLSVL.

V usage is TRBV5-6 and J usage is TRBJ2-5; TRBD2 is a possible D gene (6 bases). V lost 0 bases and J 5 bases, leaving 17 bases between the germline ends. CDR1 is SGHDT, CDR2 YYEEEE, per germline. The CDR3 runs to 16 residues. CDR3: CASSLAFRDSSETQYF. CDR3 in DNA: TGTGCCAGCAGCTTGGCCTTCCGGGACTCTTCCGAGACCCAGTACTTC.

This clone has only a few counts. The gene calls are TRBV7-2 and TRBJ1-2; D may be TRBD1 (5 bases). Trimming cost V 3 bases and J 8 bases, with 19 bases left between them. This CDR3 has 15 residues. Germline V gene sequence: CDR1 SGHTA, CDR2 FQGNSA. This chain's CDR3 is CASSFRDATTAGYTF. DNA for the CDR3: TGTGCCAGCAGCTTCCGGGACGCTACGACAGCCGGCTACACCTTC.